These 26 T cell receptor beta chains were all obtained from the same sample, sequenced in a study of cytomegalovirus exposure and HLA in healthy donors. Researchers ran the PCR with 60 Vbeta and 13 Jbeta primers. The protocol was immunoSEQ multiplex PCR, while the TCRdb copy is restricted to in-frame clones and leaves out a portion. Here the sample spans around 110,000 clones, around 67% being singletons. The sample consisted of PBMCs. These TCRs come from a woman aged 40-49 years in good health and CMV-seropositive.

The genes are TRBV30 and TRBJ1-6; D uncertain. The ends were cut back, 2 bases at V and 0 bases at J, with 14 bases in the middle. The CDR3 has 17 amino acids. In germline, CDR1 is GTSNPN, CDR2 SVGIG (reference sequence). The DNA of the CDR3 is TGTGCCTGGAGTCCCAGACTCGTGAGCTCCTATAATTCACCCCTCCACTTT. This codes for CAWSPRLVSSYNSPLHF. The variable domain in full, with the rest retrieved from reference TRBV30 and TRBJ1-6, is SQTIHQWPATLVQPVGSPLSLECTVEGTSNPNLYWYRQAAGRGLQLLFYSVGIGQISSEVPQNLSASRPQDRQFILSSKKLLLSDSGFYLCAWSPRLVSSYNSPLHFGNGTRLTVT.

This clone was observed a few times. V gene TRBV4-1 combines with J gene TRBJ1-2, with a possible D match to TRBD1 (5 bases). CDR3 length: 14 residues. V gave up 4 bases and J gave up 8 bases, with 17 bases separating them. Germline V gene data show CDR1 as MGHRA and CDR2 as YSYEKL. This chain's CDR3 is CASSPIGGEDGYTF. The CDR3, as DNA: TGCGCCAGCAGCCCTATCGGGGGGGAGGACGGCTACACCTTC.

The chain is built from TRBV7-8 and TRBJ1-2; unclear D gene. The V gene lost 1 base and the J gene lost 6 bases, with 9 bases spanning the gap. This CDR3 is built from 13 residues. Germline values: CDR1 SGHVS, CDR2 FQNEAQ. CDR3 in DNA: TGTGCCAGCAGCTTAGGACGGGTAGATGGCTACACCTTC. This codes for CASSLGRVDGYTF.

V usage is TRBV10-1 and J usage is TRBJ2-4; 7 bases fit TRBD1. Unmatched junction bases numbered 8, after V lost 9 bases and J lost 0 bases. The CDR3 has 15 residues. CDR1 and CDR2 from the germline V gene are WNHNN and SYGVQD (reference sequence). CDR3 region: CASQEGGEAKNIQYF. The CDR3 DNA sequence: TGCGCCAGTCAGGAAGGGGGCGAAGCCAAAAACATTCAGTACTTC.

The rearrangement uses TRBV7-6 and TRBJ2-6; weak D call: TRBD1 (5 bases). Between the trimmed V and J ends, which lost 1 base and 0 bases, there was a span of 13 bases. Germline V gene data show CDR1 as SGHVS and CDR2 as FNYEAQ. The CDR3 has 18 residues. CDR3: CASSLEPGSPSGANVLTF. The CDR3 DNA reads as TGTGCCAGCAGCTTAGAGCCAGGGTCCCCCTCTGGGGCCAACGTCCTGACTTTC.

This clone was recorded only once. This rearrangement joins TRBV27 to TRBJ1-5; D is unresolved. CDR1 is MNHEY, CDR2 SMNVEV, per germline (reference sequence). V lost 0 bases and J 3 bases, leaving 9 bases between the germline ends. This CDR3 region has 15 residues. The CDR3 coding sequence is TGTGCCAGCAGTTTATCGGGGAGATACAATCAGCCCCAGCATTTT. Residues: CASSLSGRYNQPQHF.

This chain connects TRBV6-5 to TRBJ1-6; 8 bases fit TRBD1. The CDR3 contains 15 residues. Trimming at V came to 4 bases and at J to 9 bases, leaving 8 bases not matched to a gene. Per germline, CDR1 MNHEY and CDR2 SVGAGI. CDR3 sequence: CASSFRQGNGSPLHF. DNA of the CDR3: TGTGCCAGCAGTTTCCGACAGGGGAATGGTTCACCCCTCCACTTT.

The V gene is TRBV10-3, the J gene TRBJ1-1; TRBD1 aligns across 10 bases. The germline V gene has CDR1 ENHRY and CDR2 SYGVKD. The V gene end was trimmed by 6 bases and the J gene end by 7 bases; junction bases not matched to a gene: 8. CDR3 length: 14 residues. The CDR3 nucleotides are TGTGCCATCAGCCCCGGGACAGGGGTTAATGAAGCTTTCTTT. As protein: CAISPGTGVNEAFF.

The CDR3 coding sequence is TGTGCCAGTAGTAATCGACAGCTACGAAACTATGGCTACACCTTC. Amino acids: CASSNRQLRNYGYTF. The rearrangement uses TRBV19 and TRBJ1-2; TRBD1 is a possible D gene (5 bases). The length of the CDR3 is 15 residues. V was shortened by 4 bases and J by 2 bases, with 14 bases between the two germline ends. CDR1 LNHDA and CDR2 SQIVND come from the germline V gene (reference sequence).

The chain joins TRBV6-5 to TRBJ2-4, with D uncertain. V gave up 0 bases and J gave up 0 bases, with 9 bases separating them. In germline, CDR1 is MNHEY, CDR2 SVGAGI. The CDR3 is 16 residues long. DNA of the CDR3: TGTGCCAGCAGTTACTCGTCAGATTTAGCCAAAAACATTCAGTACTTC. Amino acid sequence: CASSYSSDLAKNIQYF.

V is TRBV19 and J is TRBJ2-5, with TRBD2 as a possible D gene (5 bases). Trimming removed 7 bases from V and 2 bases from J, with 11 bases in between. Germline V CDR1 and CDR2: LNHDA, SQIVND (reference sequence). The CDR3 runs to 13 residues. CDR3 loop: CASTRTGQETQYF. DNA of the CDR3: TGTGCCAGTACCAGGACGGGGCAAGAGACCCAGTACTTC.

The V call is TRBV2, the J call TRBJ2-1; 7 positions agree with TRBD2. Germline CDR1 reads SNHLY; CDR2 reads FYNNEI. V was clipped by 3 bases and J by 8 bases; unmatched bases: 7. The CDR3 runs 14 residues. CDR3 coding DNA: TGTGCCAGCAGTGACGGGGGGAAGGGCTATGAGCAGTTCTTC. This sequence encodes CASSDGGKGYEQFF. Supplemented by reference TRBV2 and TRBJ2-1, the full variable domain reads EPEVTQTPSHQVTQMGQEVILRCVPISNHLYFYWYRQILGQKVEFLVSFYNNEISEKSEIFDDQFSVERPDGSNFTLKIRSTKLEDSAMYFCASSDGGKGYEQFFGPGTRLTVL.

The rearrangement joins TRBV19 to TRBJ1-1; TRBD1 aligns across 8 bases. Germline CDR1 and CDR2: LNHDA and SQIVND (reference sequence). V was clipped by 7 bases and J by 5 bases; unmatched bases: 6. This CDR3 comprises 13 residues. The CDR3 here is CASTDRGWTEAFF. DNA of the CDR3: TGTGCCAGTACCGACAGGGGATGGACTGAAGCTTTCTTT. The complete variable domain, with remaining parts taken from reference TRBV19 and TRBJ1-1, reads DGGITQSPKYLFRKEGQNVTLSCEQNLNHDAMYWYRQDPGQGLRLIYYSQIVNDFQKGDIAEGYSVSREKKESFPLTVTSAQKNPTAFYLCASTDRGWTEAFFGQGTRLTVV.

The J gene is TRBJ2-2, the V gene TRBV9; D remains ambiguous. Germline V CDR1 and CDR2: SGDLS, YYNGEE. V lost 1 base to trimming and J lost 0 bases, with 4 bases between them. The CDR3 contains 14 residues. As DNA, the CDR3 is TGTGCCAGCAGCGTACAAACGAACACCGGGGAGCTGTTTTTT. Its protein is CASSVQTNTGELFF. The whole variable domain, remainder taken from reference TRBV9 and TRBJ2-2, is DSGVTQTPKHLITATGQRVTLRCSPRSGDLSVYWYQQSLDQGLQFLIQYYNGEERAKGNILERFSAQQFPDLHSELNLSSLELGDSALYFCASSVQTNTGELFFGEGSRLTVL.

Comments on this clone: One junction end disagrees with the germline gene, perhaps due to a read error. The CDR3 here is CASSQEREGPEAFF. In nucleotides, the CDR3 is TGTGCCAGCAGTCAAGAACGGGAAGGCCCTGAAGCTTTCTTT. The rearrangement uses TRBV4-2 and TRBJ1-1; D unresolved. Germline CDR1 and CDR2: LGHNA and YNFKEQ. This CDR3 has 14 amino acids.

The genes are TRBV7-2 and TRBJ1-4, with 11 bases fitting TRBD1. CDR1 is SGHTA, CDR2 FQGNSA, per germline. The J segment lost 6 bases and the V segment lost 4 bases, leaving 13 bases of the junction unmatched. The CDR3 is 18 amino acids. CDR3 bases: TGTGCCAGCAGCTCGACCGGGACAGGGGGGATGATATATGAAAAACTGTTTTTT. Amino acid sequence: CASSSTGTGGMIYEKLFF.

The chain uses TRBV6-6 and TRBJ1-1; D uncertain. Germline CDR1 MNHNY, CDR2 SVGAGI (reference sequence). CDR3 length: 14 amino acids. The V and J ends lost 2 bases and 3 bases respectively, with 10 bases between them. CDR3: CASSYRARDTEAFF. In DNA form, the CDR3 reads TGTGCCAGCAGTTACAGGGCGAGGGACACTGAAGCTTTCTTT.

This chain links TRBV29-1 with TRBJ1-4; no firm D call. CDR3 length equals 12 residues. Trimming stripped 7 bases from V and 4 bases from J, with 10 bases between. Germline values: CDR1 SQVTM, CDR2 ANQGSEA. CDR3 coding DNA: TGCAGCGCCTTAGACAATAATGAAAAACTGTTTTTT. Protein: CSALDNNEKLFF. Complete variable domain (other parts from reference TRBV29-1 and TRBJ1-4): SAVISQKPSRDICQRGTSLTIQCQVDSQVTMMFWYRQQPGQSLTLIATANQGSEATYESGFVIDKFPISRPNLTFSTLTVSNMSPEDSSIYLCSALDNNEKLFFGSGTQLSVL.

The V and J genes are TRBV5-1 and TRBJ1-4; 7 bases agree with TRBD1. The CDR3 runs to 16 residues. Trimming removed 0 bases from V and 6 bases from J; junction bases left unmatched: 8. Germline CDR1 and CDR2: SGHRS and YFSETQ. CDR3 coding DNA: TGCGCCAGCAGCTTGGGAACAGGGGCTGTTTATGAAAAACTGTTTTTT. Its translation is CASSLGTGAVYEKLFF.

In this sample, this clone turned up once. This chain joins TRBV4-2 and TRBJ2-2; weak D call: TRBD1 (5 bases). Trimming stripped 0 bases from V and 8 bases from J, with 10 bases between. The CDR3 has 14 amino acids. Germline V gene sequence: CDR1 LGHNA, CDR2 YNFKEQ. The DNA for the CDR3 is TGTGCCAGCAGCCAAGAGGCCAGGGTGGGGGAGCTGTTTTTT. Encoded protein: CASSQEARVGELFF.

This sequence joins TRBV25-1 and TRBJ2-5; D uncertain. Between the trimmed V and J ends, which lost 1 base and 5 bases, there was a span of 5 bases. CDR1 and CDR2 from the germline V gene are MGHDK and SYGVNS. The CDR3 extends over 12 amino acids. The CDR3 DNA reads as TGTGCCAGCAGTGAATTCGAGGAGACCCAGTACTTC. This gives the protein CASSEFEETQYF. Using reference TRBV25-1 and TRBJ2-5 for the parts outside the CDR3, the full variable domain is EADIYQTPRYLVIGTGKKITLECSQTMGHDKMYWYQQDPGMELHLIHYSYGVNSTEKGDLSSESTVSRIRTEHFPLTLESARPSHTSQYLCASSEFEETQYFGPGTRLLVL.

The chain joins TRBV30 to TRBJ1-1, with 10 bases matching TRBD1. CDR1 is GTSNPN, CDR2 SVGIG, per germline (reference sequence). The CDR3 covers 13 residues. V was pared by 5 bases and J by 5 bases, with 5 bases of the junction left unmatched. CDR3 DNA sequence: TGTGCCTGGGCTAGGACAGGGGGGACTGAAGCTTTCTTT. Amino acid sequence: CAWARTGGTEAFF.

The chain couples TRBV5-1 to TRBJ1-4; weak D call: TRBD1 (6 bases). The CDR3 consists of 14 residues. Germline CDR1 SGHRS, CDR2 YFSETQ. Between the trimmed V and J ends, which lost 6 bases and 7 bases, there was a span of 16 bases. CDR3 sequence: CASTKGGGSEKLFF. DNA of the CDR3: TGCGCCAGCACCAAAGGGGGAGGGTCTGAAAAACTGTTTTTT.

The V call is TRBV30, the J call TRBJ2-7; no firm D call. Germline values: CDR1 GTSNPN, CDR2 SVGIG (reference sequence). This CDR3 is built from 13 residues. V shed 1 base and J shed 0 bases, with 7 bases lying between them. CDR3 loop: CAWSGQNSYEQYF. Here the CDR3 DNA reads TGTGCCTGGAGTGGTCAGAACTCCTACGAGCAGTACTTC.

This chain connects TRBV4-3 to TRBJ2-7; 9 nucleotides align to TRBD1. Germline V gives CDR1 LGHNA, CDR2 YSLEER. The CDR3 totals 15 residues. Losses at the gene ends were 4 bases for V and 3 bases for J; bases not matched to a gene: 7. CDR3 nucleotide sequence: TGCGCCAGCAGCCTGGGGACAGGGATCGGCTACGAGCAGTACTTC. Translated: CASSLGTGIGYEQYF.

For the CDR3, the DNA is TGTGCCAGTAACCCTAGTCTGACAGAGAGCTCCTACAATGAGCAGTTCTTC. Amino acids: CASNPSLTESSYNEQFF. This chain links TRBV19 with TRBJ2-1; D possibly corresponds to TRBD1 (5 bases). Trimming left V 7 bases short and J 0 bases short, with 19 bases between. CDR1 and CDR2 from the germline V gene are LNHDA and SQIVND (reference sequence). This CDR3 has 17 residues.